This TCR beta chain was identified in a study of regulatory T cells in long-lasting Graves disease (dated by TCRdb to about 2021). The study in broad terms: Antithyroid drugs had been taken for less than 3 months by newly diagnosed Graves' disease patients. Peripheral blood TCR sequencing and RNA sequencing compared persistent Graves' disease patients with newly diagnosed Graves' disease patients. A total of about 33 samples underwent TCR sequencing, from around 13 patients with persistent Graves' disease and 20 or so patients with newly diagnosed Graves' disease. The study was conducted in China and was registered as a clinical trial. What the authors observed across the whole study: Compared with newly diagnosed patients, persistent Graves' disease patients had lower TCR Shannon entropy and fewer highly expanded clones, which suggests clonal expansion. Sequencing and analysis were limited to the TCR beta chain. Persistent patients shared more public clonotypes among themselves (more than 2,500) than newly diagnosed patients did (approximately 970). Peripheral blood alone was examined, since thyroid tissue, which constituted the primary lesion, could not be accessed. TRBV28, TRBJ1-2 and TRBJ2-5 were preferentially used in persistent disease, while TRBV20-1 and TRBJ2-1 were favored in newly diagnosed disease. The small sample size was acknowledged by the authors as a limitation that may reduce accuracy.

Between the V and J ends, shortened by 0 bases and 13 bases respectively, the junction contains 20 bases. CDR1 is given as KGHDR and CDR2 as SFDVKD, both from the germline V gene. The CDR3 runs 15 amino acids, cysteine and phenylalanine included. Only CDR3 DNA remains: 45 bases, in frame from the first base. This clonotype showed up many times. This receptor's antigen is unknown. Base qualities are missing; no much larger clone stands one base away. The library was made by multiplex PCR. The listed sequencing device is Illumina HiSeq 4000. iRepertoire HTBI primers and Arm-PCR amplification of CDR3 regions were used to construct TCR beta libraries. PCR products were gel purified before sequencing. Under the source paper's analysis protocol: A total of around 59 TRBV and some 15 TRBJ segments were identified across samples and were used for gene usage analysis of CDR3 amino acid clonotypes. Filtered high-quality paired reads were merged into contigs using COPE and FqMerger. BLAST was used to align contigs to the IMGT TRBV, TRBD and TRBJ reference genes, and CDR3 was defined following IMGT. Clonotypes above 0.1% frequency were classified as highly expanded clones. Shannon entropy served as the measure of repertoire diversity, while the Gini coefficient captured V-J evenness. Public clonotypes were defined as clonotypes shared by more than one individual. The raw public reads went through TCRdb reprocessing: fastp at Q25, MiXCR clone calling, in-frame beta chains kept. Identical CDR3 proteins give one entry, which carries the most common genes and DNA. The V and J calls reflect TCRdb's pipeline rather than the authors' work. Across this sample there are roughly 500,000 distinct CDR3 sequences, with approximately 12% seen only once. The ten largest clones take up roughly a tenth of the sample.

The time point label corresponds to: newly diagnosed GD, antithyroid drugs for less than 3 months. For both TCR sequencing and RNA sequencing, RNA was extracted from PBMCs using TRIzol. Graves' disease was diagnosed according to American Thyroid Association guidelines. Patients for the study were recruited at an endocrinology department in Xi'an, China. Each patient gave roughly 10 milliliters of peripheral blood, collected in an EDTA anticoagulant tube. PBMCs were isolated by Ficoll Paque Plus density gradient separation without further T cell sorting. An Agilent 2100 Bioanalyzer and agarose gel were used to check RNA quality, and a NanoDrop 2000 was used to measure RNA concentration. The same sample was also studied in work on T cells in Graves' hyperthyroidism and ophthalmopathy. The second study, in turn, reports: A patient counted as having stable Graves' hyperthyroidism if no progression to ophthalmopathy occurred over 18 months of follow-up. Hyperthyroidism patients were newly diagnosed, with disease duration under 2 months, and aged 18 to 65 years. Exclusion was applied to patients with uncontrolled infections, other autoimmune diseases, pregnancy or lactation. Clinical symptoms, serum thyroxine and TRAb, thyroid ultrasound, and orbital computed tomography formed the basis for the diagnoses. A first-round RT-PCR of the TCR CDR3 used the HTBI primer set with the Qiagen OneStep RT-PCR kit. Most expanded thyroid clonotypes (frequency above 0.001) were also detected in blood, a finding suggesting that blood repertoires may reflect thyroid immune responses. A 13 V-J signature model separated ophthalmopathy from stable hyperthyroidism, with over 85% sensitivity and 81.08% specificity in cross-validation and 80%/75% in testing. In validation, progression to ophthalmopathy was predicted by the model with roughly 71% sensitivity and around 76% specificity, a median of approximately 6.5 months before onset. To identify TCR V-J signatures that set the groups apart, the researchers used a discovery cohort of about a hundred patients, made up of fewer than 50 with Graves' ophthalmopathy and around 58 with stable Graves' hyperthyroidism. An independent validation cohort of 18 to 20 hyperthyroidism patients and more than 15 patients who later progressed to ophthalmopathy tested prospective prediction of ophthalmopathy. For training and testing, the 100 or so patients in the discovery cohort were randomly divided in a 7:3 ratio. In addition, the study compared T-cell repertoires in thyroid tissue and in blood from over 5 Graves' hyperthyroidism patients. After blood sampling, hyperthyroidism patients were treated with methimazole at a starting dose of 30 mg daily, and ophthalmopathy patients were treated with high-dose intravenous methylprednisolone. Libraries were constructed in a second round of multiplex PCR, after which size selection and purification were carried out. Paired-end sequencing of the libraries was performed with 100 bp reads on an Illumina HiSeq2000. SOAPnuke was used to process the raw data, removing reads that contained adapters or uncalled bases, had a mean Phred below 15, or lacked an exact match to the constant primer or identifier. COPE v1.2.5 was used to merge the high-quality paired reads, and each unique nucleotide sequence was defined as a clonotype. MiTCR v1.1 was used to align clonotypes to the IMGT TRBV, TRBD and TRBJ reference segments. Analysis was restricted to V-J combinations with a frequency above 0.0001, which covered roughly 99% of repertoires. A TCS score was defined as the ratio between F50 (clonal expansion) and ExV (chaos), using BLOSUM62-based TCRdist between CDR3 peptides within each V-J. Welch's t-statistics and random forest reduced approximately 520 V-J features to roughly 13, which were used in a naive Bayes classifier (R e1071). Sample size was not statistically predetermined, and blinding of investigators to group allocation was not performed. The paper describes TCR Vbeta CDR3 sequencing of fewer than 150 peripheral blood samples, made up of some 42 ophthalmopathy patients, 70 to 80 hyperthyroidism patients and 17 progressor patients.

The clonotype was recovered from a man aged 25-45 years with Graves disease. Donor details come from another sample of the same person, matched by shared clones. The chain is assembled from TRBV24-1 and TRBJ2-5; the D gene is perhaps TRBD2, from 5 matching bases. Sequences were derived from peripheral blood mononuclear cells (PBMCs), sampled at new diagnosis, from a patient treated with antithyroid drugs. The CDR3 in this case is CATSDLIGERERTYF. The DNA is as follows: TGTGCCACCAGTGATTTGATCGGGGAGAGGGAAAGAACGTACTTC.